This TCR beta chain was sequenced for a study of human T cells and chemical hapten exposure. Time point indicated: patch test 3, about 24 weeks after DPC sensitization. Treatment specified: therapeutic diphenylcyclopropenone sensitization with weekly scalp DPC. A single record per CDR3 protein comes from TCRdb applying MiXCR to the RACE reads. The sample holds roughly 50,000 distinct CDR3 sequences, approximately 9.9% seen once. This clonotype has a count of ten or more. The germline V and J ends were trimmed by 3 bases and 7 bases, with 9 bases remaining between them. The CDR3 runs to 12 residues. Germline V gives CDR1 SGHVS, CDR2 FNYEAQ.

Sequencing was performed on whole blood, taken in connection with sensitization to the hapten diphenylcyclopropenone (DPC). The genes are TRBV7-6 and TRBJ2-5; no clear D. The sequence was obtained from a woman aged 40 to 50 with alopecia areata. Some clones in this sample may be carry-over from other donors' samples. CDR3 loop: CASSFGVRTQYF. The CDR3 DNA follows: TGTGCCAGCAGCTTTGGGGTTAGGACCCAGTACTTC.